This entry concerns a single T cell receptor (beta chain). An amount of RNA that ranged from roughly 0.5 to 1 ug was reverse transcribed with random hexamers. Amplification of TCR beta CDR3 was carried out by immunoSEQ multiplex PCR, which covered 54 Vbeta and 13 Jbeta segments. MiXCR, run by TCRdb on the immunoSEQ multiplex PCR reads, gives a single entry per CDR3 protein. The sample yields about 77,000 distinct CDR3 sequences, more than 85% seen once. These data originate in a study of CD8 T cells in Susac syndrome. Germline V CDR1 and CDR2: LGHDT, YNNKEL (reference sequence). V was pared by 5 bases and J by 7 bases, with 14 bases between. CDR3 length: 13 residues.

This TCR came from a human donor with Susac syndrome. Source material: CD4+ T cells from PBMCs. The chain recombines TRBV3-1 with TRBJ1-2; D not resolved. Here the CDR3 reads CASSRGPATGYTF. The DNA for the CDR3 is TGTGCCAGCAGCAGAGGACCGGCAACTGGCTACACCTTC. Based on the CDR3 plus reference TRBV3-1 and TRBJ1-2, the full variable domain is DTAVSQTPKYLVTQMGNDKSIKCEQNLGHDTMYWYKQDSKKFLKIMFSYNNKELIINETVPNRFSPKSPDKAHLNLHINSLELGDSAVYFCASSRGPATGYTFGSGTRLTVV.